The 15 T cell receptor beta chains below come from one sample, sequenced in a study of blood T cell repertoires in COVID-19. TCRdb keeps only in-frame clones here, not all; method: immunoSEQ multiplex PCR. The sample holds nearly 45,000 clones, 80% seen once. The sequenced sample consisted of peripheral blood. Every receptor here comes from a man between 65 and 79 years old with acute or convalescent COVID-19.

The rearrangement links TRBV19 to TRBJ1-5; 9 nucleotides match TRBD1. Germline assignment: CDR1 LNHDA and CDR2 SQIVND (reference sequence). CDR3 length: 15 residues. With V trimmed by 3 bases and J by 7 bases, 7 bases remained unmatched. CDR3 region: CASSILDRGGQPQHF. CDR3 nucleotide sequence: TGTGCCAGTAGTATTTTAGACAGGGGGGGCCAGCCCCAGCATTTT.

The chain combines TRBV10-2 with TRBJ1-2; tentatively, D is TRBD1 (6 bases). This CDR3 has 15 residues. Trimming pared 2 bases from V and 8 bases from J, leaving 18 bases between. CDR1 is WSHSY and CDR2 is SAAADI in the germline V gene. Written as DNA, the CDR3 is TGCGCCAGCAGTGAGGGCGGGGGCCCCTGGGAAGGCTACACCTTC. This encodes CASSEGGGPWEGYTF.

This sequence joins TRBV21-1 and TRBJ1-1; TRBD1 is the table's D call and was not checked against the DNA. TRBV21-1 is given as a pseudogene. The CDR3 has 14 amino acids. For the CDR3, the DNA is TGTGCCAGCAGCAAAGACAGGGGGCTCATGGAAGCTTTCTTT. It is translated as CASSKDRGLMEAFF.

CDR3 nucleotide sequence: TGTGCCACCAGCAGAGACAGGGGGCCTCAGCCCCAGCATTTT. Protein product: CATSRDRGPQPQHF. This chain uses TRBV15 with TRBJ1-5; 8 bases line up with TRBD1. The CDR3 has 14 amino acids. With 0 bases clipped from V and 6 bases from J, the junction kept 1 base outside the gene matches. Germline V gives CDR1 LNHNV, CDR2 YYDKDF (reference sequence).

The chain combines TRBV7-2 with TRBJ2-3; 8 bases are shared with TRBD2. This CDR3 has 15 residues. Germline V lookup: CDR1 SGHTA, CDR2 FQGNSA. V shed 0 bases and J 3 bases; nucleotides not matched to a gene: 2. The CDR3 spells CASSLAGGVTDTQYF. CDR3 nucleotide sequence: TGTGCCAGCAGCTTAGCCGGGGGGGTTACAGATACGCAGTATTTT.

J is TRBJ1-3 and V is TRBV3-1 (or the pseudogene TRBV3-2); the D is unclear. V lost 8 bases, J lost 0 bases, and 5 bases lay in between. The CDR3 covers 12 residues. CDR1 is LGHDT, CDR2 YNNKEL, per germline (reference sequence). The CDR3 is CASWSSGNTIYF. The CDR3 DNA follows: TGTGCCAGCTGGAGCTCTGGAAACACCATATATTTT.

The chain is built from TRBV27 and TRBJ2-1; 11 bases map to TRBD2. V lost 6 bases and J lost 7; bases outside the gene matches: 8. The V gene's germline CDR1 is MNHEY and CDR2 SMNVEV (reference sequence). This CDR3 is built from 15 residues. The CDR3 here is CASSSGTSGLNEQFF. The CDR3 coding sequence is TGTGCCAGCAGCTCCGGGACTAGCGGCCTGAATGAGCAGTTCTTC.

The rearrangement links TRBV27 to TRBJ2-7, with 8 bases fitting TRBD2. The ends lost 2 bases at V and 3 bases at J; junction bases unmatched: 6. The CDR3 is made up of 15 amino acids. Germline V lookup: CDR1 MNHEY, CDR2 SMNVEV (reference sequence). Here the CDR3 reads CASSLKAGVLYEQYF. The CDR3, as DNA: TGTGCCAGCAGTTTAAAAGCGGGGGTCCTCTACGAGCAGTACTTC.

CDR3 loop: CASSQDRARGFYEQYF. The CDR3 DNA reads as TGTGCCAGCAGCCAAGATAGGGCCAGGGGGTTCTACGAGCAGTACTTC. V usage is TRBV3-1 (or the pseudogene TRBV3-2) and J usage is TRBJ2-7, with TRBD1 identical over 7 bases. CDR3 length: 16 residues. Germline V gene data show CDR1 as LGHDT and CDR2 as YNNKEL (reference sequence). The junction had 8 bases not matched to a gene; V was cut back by 0 bases and J by 3 bases.

The J gene is TRBJ1-4, the V gene TRBV6-5; D perhaps matches TRBD1 (6 bases). Germline V gene data show CDR1 as MNHEY and CDR2 as SVGAGI. This CDR3 has 15 amino acids. Trimming pared 2 bases from V and 8 bases from J, leaving 15 bases between. The CDR3 is CASSYTWQRGEKLFF. As DNA, the CDR3 is TGTGCCAGCAGTTACACGTGGCAGAGGGGGGAAAAACTGTTTTTT.

The V call is TRBV10-2, the J call TRBJ2-3; D gene unclear. The CDR3 sequence is 15 residues long. V shed 4 bases and J shed 3 bases, with 14 bases lying between them. The germline V gene has CDR1 WSHSY and CDR2 SAAADI. The CDR3 bases are TGCGCCAGCAGTGCAAGATCAGGCCAGACAGATACGCAGTATTTT. This sequence encodes CASSARSGQTDTQYF.

The J gene is TRBJ2-5, the V gene TRBV5-6; the match to TRBD2 covers 8 bases. CDR1 and CDR2 (germline): SGHDT, YYEEEE. After removal of 1 base from V and 2 bases from J, the junction contained 10 bases not matched to a gene. This CDR3 contains 17 residues. The CDR3 nucleotides are TGTGCCAGCAGCTTGATTCAAGTAGCGGGGATTCAAGAGACCCAGTACTTC. Protein product: CASSLIQVAGIQETQYF. The whole variable domain, remainder taken from reference TRBV5-6 and TRBJ2-5, is DAGVTQSPTHLIKTRGQQVTLRCSPKSGHDTVSWYQQALGQGPQFIFQYYEEEERQRGNFPDRFSGHQFPNYSSELNVNALLLGDSALYLCASSLIQVAGIQETQYFGPGTRLLVL.

The chain has TRBV10-3 and TRBJ2-5, with 11 bases that match TRBD1. The CDR3 extends over 15 amino acids. Trimming at V came to 3 bases and at J to 5 bases, leaving 5 bases not matched to a gene. CDR1 ENHRY and CDR2 SYGVKD come from the germline V gene. The CDR3 DNA sequence: TGTGCCATCAGTGACCCGGGACAGGGGGAGGAGACCCAGTACTTC. It translates to CAISDPGQGEETQYF.

This rearrangement joins TRBV3-1 (or the pseudogene TRBV3-2) to TRBJ2-5; D ambiguous. The CDR3 has 15 residues. Between the trimmed V and J ends, which lost 0 bases and 1 base, there was a span of 9 bases. Germline V CDR1 and CDR2: LGHDT, YNNKEL (reference sequence). In DNA, the CDR3 is TGTGCCAGCAGCCAAGATGCGGTTTTCCAAGAGACCCAGTACTTC. Translating gives CASSQDAVFQETQYF.

V and J are TRBV5-1 and TRBJ2-7; 10 bases fit TRBD1. V lost 2 bases and J lost 6; bases outside the gene matches: 8. The germline gives CDR1 SGHRS, CDR2 YFSETQ. This CDR3 is 15 amino acids long. The CDR3 DNA reads as TGCGCCAGCAGCTTAACCGGGACAGGGGCGTTCGAGCAGTACTTC. This encodes CASSLTGTGAFEQYF.